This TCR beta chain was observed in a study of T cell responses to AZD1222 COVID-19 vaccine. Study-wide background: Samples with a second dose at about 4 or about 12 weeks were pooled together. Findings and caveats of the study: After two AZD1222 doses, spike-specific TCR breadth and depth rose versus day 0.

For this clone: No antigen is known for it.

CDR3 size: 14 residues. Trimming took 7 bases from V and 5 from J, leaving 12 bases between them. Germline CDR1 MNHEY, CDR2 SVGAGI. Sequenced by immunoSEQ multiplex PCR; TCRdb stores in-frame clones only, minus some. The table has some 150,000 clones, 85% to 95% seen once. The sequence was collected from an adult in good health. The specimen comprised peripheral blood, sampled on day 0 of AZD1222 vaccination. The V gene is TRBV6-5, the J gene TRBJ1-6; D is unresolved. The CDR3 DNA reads TGTGCCAGCATTCTGGGGAATAATAATTCACCCCTCCACTTT. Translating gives CASILGNNNSPLHF.